The entry below describes one T cell receptor beta chain. The sample holds one count of this clone. The antigen this receptor binds is unknown. No much larger clonotype is one base removed from it; base qualities were not supplied. Trimming removed 5 bases from V and 1 base from J; the gene matches leave 11 bases unexplained. The CDR1 and CDR2 encoded by the germline V gene are SGHTA and FQGTGA. The CDR3 runs 18 residues from the cysteine to the phenylalanine. The read is trimmed to its CDR3 DNA, 54 bases read in frame from base 1. The data are from a study of blood T cell repertoires in COVID-19 (dated by TCRdb to about 2020). The study in broad terms: Collaborator samples came from the United States, Italy and Spain and covered acute and convalescent phases of COVID-19. The sample metadata nearly always contained a de-identified subject ID, COVID-19 status, age in years and sex. Subjects who had been exposed to COVID-19, were actively infected with it, or had recovered from it provided the deeply sampled blood TCRbeta repertoires that made up the dataset. Samples were obtained from the ongoing ImmuneRACE study (first 160 participants) and from 1,254 subjects provided by 6 global collaborators. The repertoires were released in a freely available public database intended as a resource for research on the immune response to SARS-CoV-2. The material from the prospective study consisted of cDNA or gDNA derived from T cells, B-cell-depleted T cells, or PBMCs. Where available, HLA class I and class II types were obtained from metadata supplied by the sample provider rather than from assay-based typing. What the study reported, not specific to this receptor: How much clinical and demographic metadata was included differed by source and by participant, and the metadata was provided uncurated.

Another Seattle source contributed samples from volunteer blood donors who had recovered from COVID-19. The collaborating institutions used their own protocols to collect whole blood in K2EDTA tubes. For TCRbeta analysis, collaborators shipped samples in one of three forms: frozen whole blood, isolated PBMCs, or DNA extracted from either of those sample types. TCRbeta CDR3 regions were amplified from genomic DNA by means of the immunoSEQ Assay, a bias-controlled multiplex PCR. As for the authors' bioinformatics: The number of nucleated cells in each sample was estimated by amplification of reference gene primers within the assay. To quantify the absolute abundance of each unique TCRbeta CDR3 rearrangement, sequence reads were collapsed and filtered. For each sample, productive Simpson clonality was calculated by taking the square root of Simpson's diversity index across productive rearrangements. As stored in TCRdb, this immuneACCESS dataset retains in-frame rearrangements with V and J assigned. A fraction of the clones does not appear; measured against another copy, unresolved V genes explain less than half of the discrepancy, and the remainder lacks a known reason. V and J calls and clone size are given by that table; D and trimming were obtained from the DNA. The sample data list 240,000 or so clones, and 70% to 90% of these were observed just once. 0.99% of the sample lies in the top ten.

The origin of this receptor is a woman aged 40 to 55 who had recovered from COVID-19. Specimen: peripheral blood. The rearranged chain carries TRBV7-3 and TRBJ2-3, with 11 middle bases fitting TRBD2. Here the CDR3 is given as CASSPRGRLAGRTDTQYF. The bases are TGTGCCAGCAGCCCCAGGGGGCGACTAGCGGGACGCACAGATACGCAGTATTTT. The variable domain in full, with residues beyond the CDR3 obtained from the reference TRBV7-3 and TRBJ2-3 genes, is GAGVSQTPSNKVTEKGKYVELRCDPISGHTALYWYRQSLGQGPEFLIYFQGTGAADDSGLPNDRFFAVRPEGSVSTLKIQRTERGDSAVYLCASSPRGRLAGRTDTQYFGPGTRLTVL.